Listed here are 6 T cell receptor beta chains from one sample, sequenced in a study of PD-L1 blockade in urothelial cancer. TCRdb keeps only in-frame clones here, not all; method: immunoSEQ multiplex PCR. The sample lists 85,000 to 90,000 clones, roughly 90% occurring once. Sequenced here: PBMCs, sampled around atezolizumab (anti-PD-L1) treatment. All receptors come from a man in his 60s with urothelial cancer.

V and J are TRBV5-1 and TRBJ2-5; 7 bases line up with TRBD1. CDR1 and CDR2 (germline): SGHRS, YFSETQ. CDR3 length: 13 residues. J was trimmed by 4 bases and V by 5 bases; bases with no gene match: 5. The CDR3 DNA is TGCGCCAGCAGGGAAGGGACAGCAGAGACCCAGTACTTC. Translated, it gives CASREGTAETQYF.

V gene TRBV9 combines with J gene TRBJ2-5; D might be TRBD2 (6 bases). Germline assignment: CDR1 SGDLS and CDR2 YYNGEE. The CDR3 loop spans 13 amino acids. Between the trimmed V and J ends, which lost 0 bases and 4 bases, there was a span of 7 bases. CDR3 DNA: TGTGCCAGCAGCGTAGCGGAGGGAGAGACCCAGTACTTC. Its protein product is CASSVAEGETQYF. The whole variable domain, remainder taken from reference TRBV9 and TRBJ2-5, is DSGVTQTPKHLITATGQRVTLRCSPRSGDLSVYWYQQSLDQGLQFLIQYYNGEERAKGNILERFSAQQFPDLHSELNLSSLELGDSALYFCASSVAEGETQYFGPGTRLLVL.

This rearrangement joins TRBV5-1 to TRBJ2-7; D perhaps matches TRBD2 (6 bases). CDR1 is SGHRS, CDR2 YFSETQ, per germline. The CDR3 runs to 15 residues. V was trimmed by 0 bases and J by 0 bases, leaving 10 bases between them. In DNA form, the CDR3 reads TGCGCCAGCAGCTTGGCGCGGGGCAGCTCCTACGAGCAGTACTTC. Translating gives CASSLARGSSYEQYF.

The rearrangement joins TRBV5-1 to TRBJ1-2; a possible D gene is TRBD1 (6 bases). V was shortened by 3 bases and J by 5 bases, with 14 bases between the two germline ends. The CDR3 runs 14 residues. Germline V CDR1 and CDR2: SGHRS, YFSETQ. CDR3 protein: CASSSNPGTYGYTF. CDR3 sequence (DNA): TGCGCCAGCAGCTCCAACCCCGGGACATATGGCTACACCTTC.

This chain joins TRBV7-6 and TRBJ2-7, with 8 positions matching TRBD2. The junction had 7 bases not matched to a gene; V was cut back by 1 base and J by 5 bases. The CDR3 consists of 15 residues. Germline CDR1 is SGHVS and CDR2 is FNYEAQ. CDR3 sequence: CASSLVTGGPDEQYF. As DNA, the CDR3 is TGTGCCAGCAGCTTAGTTACGGGAGGGCCTGACGAGCAGTACTTC.

Only one count was recorded for this clone. Other DNA sequences in the sample encode the same CDR3. The J gene is TRBJ1-1, the V gene TRBV7-9; D is perhaps TRBD1 (6 bases). V lost 4 bases and J lost 3, with 9 bases in between. From germline, CDR1 is SEHNR and CDR2 FQNEAQ (reference sequence). The CDR3 is 13 amino acids. CDR3: CASSSQGDTEAFF. In DNA, the CDR3 is TGTGCCAGCAGCTCACAGGGAGACACTGAAGCTTTCTTT.